Reported below is one TCR beta chain. No antigen is known for it. Germline CDR1 SGHTA, CDR2 FQGNSA. V lost 1 base and J lost 2, with 10 bases in between. This CDR3 spans 15 amino acids. The rectum was sampled with one to two pinch biopsies at colonoscopy. This specimen comes from a study of pediatric ulcerative colitis. Points from the study as a whole: In rectum, acute severe colitis had expanded clones and less diversity.

The assay was run at survey level. Method: immunoSEQ multiplex PCR; TCRdb's copy keeps in-frame clones and lacks some. Among around 12,000 clones, about 74% were seen once, and the ten largest hold roughly 4.5%. The source of this sequence is a boy aged 10-17 years who was a control in a study of pediatric ulcerative colitis. The chain employs TRBV7-2 and TRBJ2-3, with no clear D. Material for sequencing was gut tissue. In nucleotides, the CDR3 is TGTGCCAGCAGCTTAGTACCGACGATCACAGATACGCAGTATTTT. It translates to CASSLVPTITDTQYF.